Sequencing of this T cell receptor beta chain was carried out in a study of OX40 agonist ivuxolimab in advanced cancers. Background on the study: Patients were dosed intravenously with ivuxolimab at 0.01 to 10 mg/kg every 2 weeks.

Profiled with immunoSEQ multiplex PCR; TCRdb holds only in-frame clones, not every one. The table has roughly 46,000 clones, about 88% seen once; the top ten hold less than 0.75%. As concerns this clone: The antigen remains unidentified.

Study conclusions and caveats: In the 0.1 to 3.0 mg/kg range, CD4+ and CD8+ blood T cells had expanded clonally by week 6.

Sequencing used CD4+ or CD8+ T cells sorted from blood, obtained in a trial of the OX40 agonist ivuxolimab. This clonotype was sampled from an adult with an advanced solid tumor such as melanoma, head and neck, liver or kidney cancer.

CDR3 residues: CASSYSPSRTEAFF. The CDR3, as DNA: TGTGCCAGCAGTTACTCGCCGAGTAGGACTGAAGCTTTCTTT. J is TRBJ1-1 and V is TRBV6-5; no clear D gene. The V end was cut by 0 bases, the J end by 5 bases, with 10 bases between. The CDR3 spans 14 residues. Germline V gene lookup returns CDR1 MNHEY and CDR2 SVGAGI.